This TCR beta chain was documented in a study of T cell responses to AZD1222 COVID-19 vaccine (TCRdb year 2021). Background for the entire study: Because spike-specific TCR depth and breadth did not differ between the two schedules, AZD1222 recipients who got a second dose at roughly 4 weeks were pooled with those who got a second dose at roughly 12 weeks. Enrollment into the trials was organized by age into subgroups of 18-55, 56-69 and 70-plus years, and those subgroups contained roughly 160, 29 and 62 TCR-sequenced participants, respectively. TCR sequencing covered roughly 230 trial participants: 207 given two doses of AZD1222 and around 26 given two doses of MenACWY control vaccine.

The CDR3 regions of human TCRbeta chains were analyzed by immunosequencing. Per the source publication's procedure: Repertoire TCRs were checked for matches against a reference library of SARS-CoV-2-specific TCRs that had been generated using the MIRA antigen-specificity platform. Breadth meant the fraction of unique TCRs that were SARS-CoV-2-associated, whereas depth meant the fraction of total T cells that were SARS-CoV-2-associated. Using the MIRA data, each spike-specific TCR was mapped to the spike region that the TCR reacts to and placed in a CD4 or CD8 class. Log10-transformed breadth and depth values were compared by one-way ANOVA with Sidak's multiple comparisons tests. This is the immuneACCESS table as TCRdb keeps it, with only in-frame sequences that have V and J called. A part of the clones is gone; compared with another copy, unresolved V genes explain less than half, and the rest is unexplained. V, J and clone size are those of that table, while D and trimming were read from the DNA. The sample table shows approximately 150,000 clones, and roughly 89% are seen once. The biggest ten clones account for under 5.5% of the sample.

The time point label, read with the paper, signifies: baseline before first vaccination. Vaccinee samples came from UK trials COV001 and COV002, including a single-blind randomized controlled phase 2/3 trial of AZD1222 (ChAdOx1 nCoV-19) in healthy adults. Trial participant PBMC samples were collected at day 0 and day 28 after the second dose for TCRbeta chain sequencing. This clone was picked up one time. The antigen this receptor binds is unknown. No much larger clone exists at a distance of one base, and base qualities are not known. V and J are trimmed by 4 bases and 1 base, and the gene matches miss 3 bases of the junction. The cysteine opens and the phenylalanine closes a CDR3 of 14 amino acids. Here the CDR3 DNA is all that survives: 42 bases in frame from base 1. CDR1 and CDR2, looked up from the germline V gene, are SGDLS and YYNGEE. Summary of the overall study and its limitations: A significant rise in spike-specific TCR breadth and depth was observed after two AZD1222 doses relative to day 0 and relative to MenACWY recipients. CD4 TCRs associated with the vaccine covered the entire spike protein, and the dominant responses were in regions 160-218 and 743-854. Nearly half of unique spike-specific TCRs reportedly recognized epitopes outside regions mutated in the B.1.351 and B.1.1.7 variants. Because no samples from the day 14 peak response were available, repertoires could be characterized only after the peak T cell response. Participants were mostly white British and included more females than males, and it was suggested by the authors that clonal diversity may have been underestimated. The 56-69-year group was small, and its depth increase did not reach significance, likely because of low power. Conclusions about previously exposed vaccinees were limited because only 6 or 7 AZD1222 recipients were SARS-CoV-2 seropositive at baseline.

The sample in question was peripheral blood, obtained on day 0 of AZD1222 vaccination. The receptor was isolated from an adult in good health. The chain is made from TRBV9 and TRBJ2-3; TRBD2 aligns with 7 central bases. The bases read TGTGCCAGCAGCTTTCGGGGGGGCACAGATACGCAGTATTTT. This gives the protein CASSFRGGTDTQYF.